What follows describes a single TCR beta chain. As yet, its antigen is unknown. V shed 8 bases, J shed 4 bases, and the junction held 4 bases outside the gene matches. The CDR3 spans 13 residues. CDR1 and CDR2 (germline): MNHNS, SASEGT. The source of the sample is a study of vaccination and CD4 T cells after COVID-19. Study overall: The interval from dose two to post-vaccine sampling had a median of around 79 days, and it ranged from 14 to 241. A few convalescent patients were sampled post-vaccination (at day 14 and at days 161 to 241). Cells were stimulated with overlapping spike peptide pools from SARS-CoV-2, HCoV-NL63, HCoV-OC43 and HCoV-229E.

The assay that was used to sequence DNA from cultured CD4+ T cells was the Oncomine TCR Beta short-read assay. It was cultured CD4+ T cells from which genomic DNA was extracted. TCRdb redid the calling of the PCR reads with MiXCR, one entry per CDR3 protein. The sample carries about 25,000 distinct CDR3 sequences, around 30% recorded once. Time point described: late sampling 161 to 241 days after vaccination in three convalescent patients. The sample's treatment: roughly 10-day PBMC culture with coronavirus spike peptide pools or control peptides (ViraFEST assay). Here the sequenced sample was CD4+ T cells from blood, cultured in vitro, taken about 7 months after SARS-CoV-2 vaccination. The receptor's source is a human donor who had recovered from COVID-19. The chain links TRBV6-1 to TRBJ1-1; 10 bases fit TRBD1. The CDR3 sequence is CASDGQGGTEAFF. CDR3 bases: TGTGCCAGCGACGGACAGGGGGGCACTGAAGCTTTCTTT.